These T cell receptor beta chains were read from a single sample in a study of shared clonotypes between healthy human individuals. Data came from immunoSEQ multiplex PCR; TCRdb stores just in-frame clones and leaves some out. This table has roughly 2 million clones, about 95% appearing once. The sample comprised naive CD8+ T cells sorted from blood. The receptors shown here come from a man aged 18 to 29 in good health. Both conserved end residues are part of each CDR3. A D gene is named only where the DNA matches it firmly. Not every row has a clone size; where given, it reads once, few, many or a size class.

CDR3nt,CDR3aa,abundance,v_gene,j_gene,d_gene
TGCGCCAGCAGATTAAACAGGGGGCAAGAGACCCAGTACTTC,CASRLNRGQETQYF,NA,TRBV10-2,TRBJ2-5,TRBD1
TGTGCCAGCAGCTTAGAAAACACAGATACGCAGTATTTT,CASSLENTDTQYF,NA,TRBV7-9,TRBJ2-3,NA
TGTGCTAGTGGTTGGGGACTAGGTGGGGAGACCCAGTACTTC,CASGWGLGGETQYF,NA,TRBV12-5,TRBJ2-5,TRBD2
TGTGCCAGCAGCCAATCAGGGAATATCGGGGAGCTGTTTTTT,CASSQSGNIGELFF,NA,TRBV7-3,TRBJ2-2,NA
TGCGCCAGCAGCTGGGGTCTTGGGGGCGGGAATGAGCAGTTCTTC,CASSWGLGGGNEQFF,NA,TRBV5-1,TRBJ2-1,NA
TGTGCTAGTGGGCCCACAGGGATCGAGCAGTACTTC,CASGPTGIEQYF,NA,TRBV12-5,TRBJ2-7,NA
TGTGCCTGGAGACGGGGAGGACAGGGGGCCTACGAGCAGTACTTC,CAWRRGGQGAYEQYF,NA,TRBV30,TRBJ2-7,TRBD1
TGTGCCAGCAGCTTAGGGGGAGCCTACAATGAGCAGTTCTTC,CASSLGGAYNEQFF,NA,TRBV11-2,TRBJ2-1,NA
TGTGCCAGCAGTTTTAGTAGCTTCGGGGAGCTGTTTTTT,CASSFSSFGELFF,NA,TRBV27,TRBJ2-2,NA
TGTGCCAGCAGCTCCCGGACCCAACAGGGCCCAAACTATGGCTACACCTTC,CASSSRTQQGPNYGYTF,NA,TRBV7-6,TRBJ1-2,NA
TGTGCCAGCAGTAGTTTCAGGGCCTTCGGAGGCTACACCTTC,CASSSFRAFGGYTF,NA,TRBV28,TRBJ1-2,NA
TGTGCCTGGAACCTAGGGCAGGCGTACGAGCAGTACTTC,CAWNLGQAYEQYF,NA,TRBV30,TRBJ2-7,NA
TGTGCTAGTGGACCCGACGGACTTTACAATGAGCAGTTCTTC,CASGPDGLYNEQFF,NA,TRBV12-5,TRBJ2-1,NA
TGTGCCTGGGGGCCGCGCGCTAGCATAGGGTATGAGCAGTTCTTC,CAWGPRASIGYEQFF,NA,TRBV30,TRBJ2-1,NA
TGCAGCGTCTTGAGCGGGAGGAGTAGCTCCTACAATGAGCAGTTCTTC,CSVLSGRSSSYNEQFF,NA,TRBV29-1,TRBJ2-1,TRBD2
TGTGCCAGCAGCTTAGGAGCTTGGGAGCTGTTTTTT,CASSLGAWELFF,once,TRBV7-9,TRBJ2-2,NA
TGTGCCAGCAGCCCGGACAGGCTGTACGAGCAGTACTTC,CASSPDRLYEQYF,NA,TRBV2,TRBJ2-7,TRBD1
TGTGCCAGCGGTGAGGCAGGGAGCTCCTACGAGCAGTACTTC,CASGEAGSSYEQYF,NA,TRBV2,TRBJ2-7,NA
TGTGCCAGCAGTGAAGACGGCTGGGCTAATGAAAAACTGTTTTTT,CASSEDGWANEKLFF,NA,TRBV6-1,TRBJ1-4,NA
TGTGCCAGCAACCCGACAGGGGGCTACGAGCAGTACTTC,CASNPTGGYEQYF,NA,TRBV27,TRBJ2-7,TRBD1
TGTGCCAGCAGCTTGGAGTGGGACCCCTCTTCCTCTGGGGCCAACGTCCTGACTTTC,CASSLEWDPSSSGANVLTF,NA,TRBV5-5,TRBJ2-6,NA
TGTGCCAGCAGTTCCCGACAGGGTCCCTCGCGCTACACCTTC,CASSSRQGPSRYTF,NA,TRBV7-9,TRBJ1-2,TRBD1
TGTGCCAGCAGCTCTGTGGAGGGCAGGGAAGCTTTCTTT,CASSSVEGREAFF,once,TRBV7-8,TRBJ1-1,NA
TGTGCCAGCAGCTTAGTCTCCAGCGGGAGATCAATCTGTGAGCAGTTCTTC,CASSLVSSGRSICEQFF,once,TRBV7-2,TRBJ2-1,TRBD2
TGTGCCAGCAGCTTGGTTTGGACGGTTAACTATGGCTACACCTTC,CASSLVWTVNYGYTF,NA,TRBV5-6,TRBJ1-2,NA
TGCGCCAGCAGCTTCGGGAGGGACCAAGAGACCCAGTACTTC,CASSFGRDQETQYF,NA,TRBV5-1,TRBJ2-5,TRBD2
TGTGCCAGCAGCGTACTGGGTGCTTATGGCTACACCTTC,CASSVLGAYGYTF,NA,TRBV9,TRBJ1-2,NA
TGTGCCAGCAGCTTAGGACGTTCAGAGCAGACCCAGTACTTC,CASSLGRSEQTQYF,NA,TRBV7-2,TRBJ2-5,NA
TGTGCCAGCAGCCCCCTATCGTCACCGTACGAGCAGTACTTC,CASSPLSSPYEQYF,once,TRBV9,TRBJ2-7,NA
TGTGCCAGCAGTTACAGCGGGAGCACGGGGAATGAGCAGTTCTTC,CASSYSGSTGNEQFF,NA,TRBV6-5,TRBJ2-1,TRBD2
TGCGCCAGCAGCTTGATCCCGCAAGGGCTGGATGGCTACACCTTC,CASSLIPQGLDGYTF,NA,TRBV5-1,TRBJ1-2,NA
TGTGCCAGCTCCCCCGGTGTGGGGGGCCAAGAGACCCAGTACTTC,CASSPGVGGQETQYF,NA,TRBV18,TRBJ2-5,NA
TGCGCCAGCAGCCAAGAGTACCATGGCTCCTACAATGAGCAGTTCTTC,CASSQEYHGSYNEQFF,NA,TRBV4-1,TRBJ2-1,NA
TGTGCCAGCAGCCGCGGGACTAGCGGGGTCACAGATACGCAGTATTTT,CASSRGTSGVTDTQYF,NA,TRBV5-6,TRBJ2-3,TRBD2
TGTGCCAGCAGTGACCGGGGTGGCGGGAAGGGCGAGCAGTACTTC,CASSDRGGGKGEQYF,NA,TRBV27,TRBJ2-7,NA
TGTGCCAGCAGCTCACTAGCGGGGATCCAAGAGACCCAGTACTTC,CASSSLAGIQETQYF,NA,TRBV11-2,TRBJ2-5,TRBD2
TGTGCCAGTAGTATAGGACTAGCGGGAGCCGGGGAGCTGTTTTTT,CASSIGLAGAGELFF,NA,TRBV19,TRBJ2-2,TRBD2
TGCGCCAGCAGTTCTTTTGGGAACACCGGGGAGCTGTTTTTT,CASSSFGNTGELFF,NA,TRBV10-1,TRBJ2-2,NA
TGTGCCAGCAGCTCGGGGACTAGCGGGATCTACGAGCAGTACTTC,CASSSGTSGIYEQYF,NA,TRBV5-4,TRBJ2-7,TRBD2
TGTGCCAGCAGCCCTCTGGGATCAGATACGCAGTATTTT,CASSPLGSDTQYF,NA,TRBV13,TRBJ2-3,NA
TGTGCCAGCAGTGACACAGTGAATTCACCCCTCCACTTT,CASSDTVNSPLHF,NA,TRBV28,TRBJ1-6,NA
TGTGCCAGTAGTATAGGAGTTAATGAGCAGTTCTTC,CASSIGVNEQFF,NA,TRBV19,TRBJ2-1,NA
TGTGCCAGCACCCACTTAGTAATGGGGGCTGATCAGCCCCAGCATTTT,CASTHLVMGADQPQHF,few,TRBV6-9,TRBJ1-5,NA
TGTGCCACATCCGACCGCTACAATGAGCAGTTCTTC,CATSDRYNEQFF,NA,TRBV19,TRBJ2-1,NA
TGTGCCAGCAGTTACGCGCAGGGGGGGACTGAAGCTTTCTTT,CASSYAQGGTEAFF,NA,TRBV6-5,TRBJ1-1,TRBD1
TGTGCCAGCAGCCCGGAACAGGGAGCCTATAATTCACCCCTCCACTTT,CASSPEQGAYNSPLHF,NA,TRBV5-6,TRBJ1-6,NA
TGTGCCAGCAGTTTCCCGGGGTACTCAGAGACCCAGTACTTC,CASSFPGYSETQYF,once,TRBV28,TRBJ2-5,NA